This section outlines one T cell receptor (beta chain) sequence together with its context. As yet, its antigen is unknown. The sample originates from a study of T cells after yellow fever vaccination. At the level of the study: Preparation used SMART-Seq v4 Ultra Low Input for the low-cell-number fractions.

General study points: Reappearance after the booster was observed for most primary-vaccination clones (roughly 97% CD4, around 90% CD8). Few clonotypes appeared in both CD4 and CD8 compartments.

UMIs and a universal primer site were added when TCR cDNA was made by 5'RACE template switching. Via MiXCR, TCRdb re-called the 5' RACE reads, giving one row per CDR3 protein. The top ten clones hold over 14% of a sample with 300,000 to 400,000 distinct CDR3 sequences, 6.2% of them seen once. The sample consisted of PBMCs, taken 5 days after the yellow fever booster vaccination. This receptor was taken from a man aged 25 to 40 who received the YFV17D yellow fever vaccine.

The CDR3 region is CASTTTAGANVLTF. As DNA, the CDR3 is TGCGCCAGCACCACGACAGCTGGGGCCAACGTCCTGACTTTC. The V call is TRBV5-1, the J call TRBJ2-6; maybe TRBD1 (5 bases). Trimming pared 6 bases from V and 2 bases from J, leaving 9 bases between. The CDR3 has 14 residues. CDR1 is SGHRS and CDR2 is YFSETQ in the germline V gene. Looking up the rest from reference TRBV5-1 and TRBJ2-6 gives the full variable domain: KAGVTQTPRYLIKTRGQQVTLSCSPISGHRSVSWYQQTPGQGLQFLFEYFSETQRNKGNFPGRFSGRQFSNSRSEMNVSTLELGDSALYLCASTTTAGANVLTFGAGSRLTVL.